Shown below are 16 T cell receptor beta chains from a single sample sequenced in a study of T cell repertoires in cytomegalovirus infection. Via MiXCR, TCRdb re-called the reads, giving one row per CDR3 protein. The sample shows roughly 310,000 distinct CDR3 sequences, roughly a sixth of them seen only once. Sequencing was done on a sample of PBMCs. These receptor sequences come from a human donor in good health (CMV status not recorded). Some clones in this sample may be carry-over from other donors' samples.

The sample holds a few counts of this clonotype. The chain uses TRBV6-5 and TRBJ2-3, with 10 bases identical to TRBD1. Trimming took 6 bases from V and 3 from J; bases not matched to a gene: 6. The CDR3 extends over 15 amino acids. CDR1 and CDR2 (germline): MNHEY, SVGAGI. The CDR3 region is CASRERDRGTDTQYF. As DNA, the CDR3 is TGTGCCAGCAGGGAACGGGACAGGGGTACAGATACGCAGTATTTT.

The DNA of the CDR3 is TGTGCCATCAGTGCGGACAGCGCCTATGGCTACACCTTC. Translating it yields CAISADSAYGYTF. V and J are TRBV10-3 and TRBJ1-2; possibly TRBD1 for D (6 bases). Germline lookup yields CDR1 ENHRY and CDR2 SYGVKD. The V end was cut by 4 bases, the J end by 4 bases, with 10 bases between. CDR3 length equals 13 residues.

This clonotype showed up just a few times. The V and J genes are TRBV2 and TRBJ2-1, with D perhaps matching TRBD1 (6 bases). Trimming took 5 bases from V and 1 from J, leaving 12 bases between them. CDR1 is SNHLY and CDR2 is FYNNEI in the germline V gene. The CDR3 runs to 15 residues. The CDR3 DNA follows: TGTGCCAGCAGTCTCACCGGGACATCCTACAATGAGCAGTTCTTC. It specifies CASSLTGTSYNEQFF.

The chain is built from TRBV4-2 and TRBJ1-3; D unclear. V lost 1 base and J lost 0, with 13 bases in between. The CDR3 sequence is 17 residues long. In germline, CDR1 is LGHNA, CDR2 YNFKEQ. The CDR3 coding sequence is TGTGCCAGCAGCCAAGTCGTGTCCGGCGACTCTGGAAACACCATATATTTT. It specifies CASSQVVSGDSGNTIYF.

The genes are TRBV28 and TRBJ1-4, with 8 bases matching TRBD1. V shed 2 bases and J 0 bases; nucleotides not matched to a gene: 8. CDR1 is MDHEN and CDR2 is SYDVKM in the germline V gene. The CDR3 runs 18 residues. The CDR3 bases are TGTGCCAGCAGTTTAGGCGGACAGGGTTGGGCAACTAATGAAAAACTGTTTTTT. This encodes CASSLGGQGWATNEKLFF.

The J gene is TRBJ2-2, the V gene TRBV20-1; D is uncertain. Trimming removed 5 bases from V and 0 bases from J, with 25 bases in between. Per germline, CDR1 DFQATT and CDR2 SNEGSKA (reference sequence). The CDR3 extends over 19 amino acids. The CDR3 DNA reads as TGCAGTGCTCGTCCTCGGGTGTATGCGGAGATTACGAACACCGGGGAGCTGTTTTTT. This translates into CSARPRVYAEITNTGELFF.

This clonotype was seen a few times. The CDR3, as DNA: TGTGCCAGCAGTCAACAGCTAGCCAAAAACATTCAGTACTTC. Protein sequence: CASSQQLAKNIQYF. The chain recombines TRBV2 with TRBJ2-4; D is unresolved. The CDR3 is 14 amino acids. Trimming removed 5 bases from V and 0 bases from J, with 8 bases in between. Germline CDR1 reads SNHLY; CDR2 reads FYNNEI.

J is TRBJ2-5 and V is TRBV7-9; D may match TRBD1 or TRBD2 (6 bases each). Germline V gene lookup returns CDR1 SEHNR and CDR2 FQNEAQ (reference sequence). V was cut by 2 bases and J by 3 bases, with 13 bases left in between. The CDR3 consists of 15 residues. Here the CDR3 reads CASSLFEGGKETQYF. The CDR3 DNA follows: TGTGCCAGCAGCTTATTTGAGGGGGGAAAAGAGACCCAGTACTTC.

Ten or more counts support this clonotype. The J gene is TRBJ2-3, the V gene TRBV27; D may match TRBD1 or TRBD2 (5 bases each). CDR1 and CDR2 from the germline V gene are MNHEY and SMNVEV (reference sequence). Trimming took off 5 bases at V and 2 bases at J, with 11 bases between the two ends. The length of the CDR3 is 14 residues. The CDR3 DNA reads TGTGCCAGCAGTCCAAAGGGACCCACAGATACGCAGTATTTT. Translating it yields CASSPKGPTDTQYF.

The chain has TRBV6-2 or TRBV6-3 and TRBJ2-3; TRBD2 aligns across 15 bases. This CDR3 has 17 residues. V lost 6 bases and J lost 5; bases outside the gene matches: 9. Per germline, CDR1 MNHEY and CDR2 SVGEGT. CDR3 amino acids: CASRIAGLAGGGDTQYF. CDR3 DNA: TGTGCCAGCAGAATCGCGGGACTAGCGGGGGGTGGAGATACGCAGTATTTT.

CDR3 bases: TGTGCCAGCAGCCTCGCGGGGGGGGCTCTGTACGAGCAGTACTTC. Protein: CASSLAGGALYEQYF. The chain links TRBV7-2 to TRBJ2-7; 9 bases line up with TRBD2. CDR1 and CDR2 (germline): SGHTA, FQGNSA. The CDR3 spans 15 residues. Trimming took 5 bases from V and 4 from J; bases not matched to a gene: 9.

This clonotype was seen ten or more times. The chain couples TRBV7-8 to TRBJ2-7; 9 positions agree with TRBD1. The V and J ends lost 3 bases and 0 bases, in that order; junction bases with no gene match: 6. CDR3 length: 16 residues. The germline V gene encodes CDR1 SGHVS and CDR2 FQNEAQ. CDR3 region: CASSLGGQGLSYEQYF. Written as DNA, the CDR3 is TGTGCCAGCAGCTTGGGTGGACAGGGGCTCTCCTACGAGCAGTACTTC.

The sample holds many counts of this clonotype. The chain links TRBV12-3 or TRBV12-4 to TRBJ2-1; D is undetermined. The CDR3 consists of 13 residues. V lost 4 bases to trimming and J lost 4 bases, with 8 bases between them. The CDR3 protein is CASSSLEYNEQFF. The CDR3 nucleotides are TGTGCCAGCAGTTCCTTAGAATACAATGAGCAGTTCTTC.

Comment on this clonotype: This may arise from a read error, as a much more abundant clone is one base away. V usage is TRBV7-9 and J usage is TRBJ2-1; 7 positions match TRBD1. Trimming removed 3 bases from V and 2 bases from J; junction bases left unmatched: 7. The CDR3 sequence is 16 residues long. CDR1 SEHNR and CDR2 FQNEAQ come from the germline V gene (reference sequence). In DNA, the CDR3 is TGTGCCAGCAGCTTTACGTCGAGGGGGCCCTACAATGAGCAGTTCTTC. It yields the protein CASSFTSRGPYNEQFF.

The chain carries TRBV7-1 and TRBJ2-2; D remains ambiguous. TRBV7-1 is recorded as an ORF, its role being uncertain. This CDR3 is built from 14 residues. Trimming left V 3 bases short and J 6 bases short, with 11 bases between. DNA of the CDR3: TGTGCCAGCAGCTCCCTGGAGTACGCCGGGGAGCTGTTTTTT. Its protein product is CASSSLEYAGELFF.

The chain joins TRBV7-8 to TRBJ2-5; D is ambiguous. The germline CDR1 and CDR2 sequences are SGHVS and FQNEAQ. The CDR3 is 15 residues long. V was trimmed by 2 bases and J by 3 bases, leaving 13 bases between them. The CDR3, as DNA: TGTGCCAGCAGCTTAATGGGGTCCAGAAAAGAGACCCAGTACTTC. Its protein product is CASSLMGSRKETQYF.